This section outlines one T cell receptor beta chain sequence together with its context. The target antigen is unknown. The CDR3 totals 14 residues. Germline V gene data show CDR1 as SGHRS and CDR2 as YFSETQ. V was cut by 3 bases and J by 2 bases, with 12 bases left in between. The source of the sample is a study of T cell responses to AZD1222 COVID-19 vaccine. General study results and limits: Possibly, clonal diversity was underestimated; donors were largely white British and included more females. Unmutated variant regions are reportedly targeted by nearly half of spike-specific TCRs.

Repertoires were generated with immunoSEQ multiplex PCR, while TCRdb's copy carries only in-frame clones and drops some. The sample has 150,000 or so clones, about 89% seen once. The sequenced sample was peripheral blood, obtained on day 0 of AZD1222 vaccination. The chain couples TRBV5-1 to TRBJ2-7; possibly TRBD1 for D (6 bases). This TCR came from an adult in good health. DNA of the CDR3: TGCGCCAGCAGCTCGGACAGCAGTGCCTACGAGCAGTACTTC. Translation: CASSSDSSAYEQYF. Full variable domain (remainder filled in from reference TRBV5-1 and TRBJ2-7): KAGVTQTPRYLIKTRGQQVTLSCSPISGHRSVSWYQQTPGQGLQFLFEYFSETQRNKGNFPGRFSGRQFSNSRSEMNVSTLELGDSALYLCASSSDSSAYEQYFGPGTRLTVT.